This T cell receptor (beta chain) comes out of a study of CD8 T cells in ankylosing spondylitis. TCRdb called the 5' RACE reads again in MiXCR, with one record for every CDR3 protein. The sample shows under 950,000 distinct CDR3 sequences, roughly 20% of them seen only once. Study-wide points: It appeared that ankylosing spondylitis blood was characterized by a TCR beta motif of roughly 8 highly homologous variants.

This CDR3 comprises 16 residues. V lost 3 bases, J lost 7 bases, and 22 bases lay in between. Per the germline V gene, CDR1 is DFQATT and CDR2 is SNEGSKA (reference sequence). As for this clonotype: The antigen is unknown.

Material for sequencing was blood, either unsorted or a sorted T cell fraction (not recorded which). The chain joins TRBV20-1 to TRBJ1-5, with D possibly matching TRBD1 (6 bases). The receptor was isolated from a male donor with ankylosing spondylitis. CDR3 amino acids: CSASSSRTEQGQPQHF. CDR3 in DNA: TGCAGTGCTAGCAGCTCTAGGACTGAACAGGGACAGCCCCAGCATTTT.